This is a list of T cell receptor beta chains from one sample in a study of cytomegalovirus exposure and HLA in healthy donors. The method was immunoSEQ multiplex PCR; TCRdb's version includes in-frame clones alone and lacks a portion of them. The data contain more than 85,000 clones, 77% of them seen just once; the ten biggest clones take up 8.5% to 10%. Sequencing was done on a sample of PBMCs. The receptors stem from a male donor in good health and CMV-seropositive. CDR3s include the opening cysteine and the closing phenylalanine or tryptophan. D genes are given only for firm matches. Clone sizes are given selectively: once, few, many, or a class where the clone is expanded.

j_call clone_size v_call d_call cdr3_nt cdr3_aa
TRBJ2-7 . TRBV11-2 . TGTGCCAGCAGCTTAGGACACCCTTCCTACGAGCAGTACTTC CASSLGHPSYEQYF
TRBJ2-3 few TRBV4-3 . TGCGCCAGCAGCCAAGGAGGCGGGATCGGCACAGATACGCAGTATTTT CASSQGGGIGTDTQYF
TRBJ2-7 . TRBV27 . TGTGCCAGCAACCCCCTTGACTCTCCCTACGAGCAGTACTTC CASNPLDSPYEQYF
TRBJ2-6 . TRBV7-8 . TGTGCCAGCAGCTTAGGCGCCTCTGGGGCCAACGTCCTGACTTTC CASSLGASGANVLTF
TRBJ2-7 . TRBV11-2 . TGTGCCAGCAGCTTTTGGGCGGAGGTCGAGCAGTACTTC CASSFWAEVEQYF
TRBJ1-2 . TRBV2 TRBD1 TGTGCCAGCAGAAATCGCGGACAGGGGGCAAATGGCTACACCTTC CASRNRGQGANGYTF
TRBJ2-5 . TRBV4-1 . TGCGCCAGCAGCCGGGGCGGAATAGAGACCCAGTACTTC CASSRGGIETQYF
TRBJ2-7 . TRBV2 TRBD1 TGTGCCAGCAGACCGGGACAGGGGGCTAACGAGCAGTACTTC CASRPGQGANEQYF
TRBJ1-2 . TRBV9 . TGTGCCAGCAGCGTTGGGCTGACGTCTACTAACTATGGCTACACCTTC CASSVGLTSTNYGYTF
TRBJ2-2 . TRBV11-1 TRBD2 TGTGCCAGCAGCTCGACTAGCGGGAGGTTCACCGGGGAGCTGTTTTTT CASSSTSGRFTGELFF
TRBJ1-1 once TRBV9 TRBD1 TGTGCCAGCAGCCCCAGGGACAGTCGGACTGAAGCTTTCTTT CASSPRDSRTEAFF
TRBJ2-3 . TRBV11-3 TRBD2 TGTGCCAGCAGCTTTTCTCATGCGGCGGGAGGTCGCACAGATACGCAGTATTTT CASSFSHAAGGRTDTQYF
TRBJ2-7 . TRBV6-5 . TGTGCCAGCTCACCACCAGACTCCTACGAGCAGTACTTC CASSPPDSYEQYF
TRBJ2-7 . TRBV4-1 . TGCGCCAGCAGCTACCTTACTGGACAGGGAGGGGTCAGAGAGCAGTACTTC CASSYLTGQGGVREQYF
TRBJ2-7 . TRBV27 . TGTGCCAGCAGTTCGACCCGGCCTCCGGGTAGTTCCTACGAGCAGTACTTC CASSSTRPPGSSYEQYF
TRBJ2-1 once TRBV7-9 TRBD2 TGTGCCAGCAGCGGAATGGGGCTAGCGGGAGCAAAGACCTACAATGAGCAGTTCTTC CASSGMGLAGAKTYNEQFF
TRBJ2-3 . TRBV11-3 . TGTGCCAGCAGCCAGGGAACGACTAGCACAGATACGCAGTATTTT CASSQGTTSTDTQYF
TRBJ2-5 . TRBV7-6 . TGTGCCAGCAGCTTAGGAGGCTACCCCCAAGAGACCCAGTACTTC CASSLGGYPQETQYF
TRBJ2-7 . TRBV15 . TGTGCCACCTCGACAGCCCGGGCCACGGGCTCCTACGAGCAGTACTTC CATSTARATGSYEQYF
TRBJ1-1 . TRBV7-9 . TGTTCCAGCAGCATCTGGACAAAAGGGTTGAACACTGAAGCTTTCTTT CSSSIWTKGLNTEAFF
TRBJ2-3 few TRBV6-6 . TGTGCCAGCAGGGTCCGGGGAGCTCACACAGATACGCAGTATTTT CASRVRGAHTDTQYF
TRBJ2-1 few TRBV7-2 TRBD2 TGTGCCAGCAGCTTACGCGGGGGATCCTACAATGAGCAGTTCTTC CASSLRGGSYNEQFF
TRBJ2-7 . TRBV6-1 . TGTGCCAGCAAGGATACAGGGAGGGCCTACGAGCAGTACTTC CASKDTGRAYEQYF
TRBJ2-2 few TRBV18 TRBD1 TGTGCCAGCTCATCGGGACAGGGGGCATCGTCCACCGGGGAGCTGTTTTTT CASSSGQGASSTGELFF
TRBJ2-4 . TRBV6-1 . TGTGCCAGCAGAGAGCCAGGAAACATTCAGTACTTC CASREPGNIQYF
TRBJ2-3 once TRBV19 TRBD2 TGTGCCAGTAGTACCATAGCGGGAGGTGGAACAGATACGCAGTATTTT CASSTIAGGGTDTQYF
TRBJ1-5 . TRBV27 . TGTGCCAGCAGGGGAGGGGTCTTTAGCAATCAGCCCCAGCATTTT CASRGGVFSNQPQHF
TRBJ2-2 . TRBV10-3 TRBD2 TGTGCCATCAGGGGGACTCGCGGGAGTGACACCGGGGAGCTGTTTTTT CAIRGTRGSDTGELFF
TRBJ2-1 . TRBV5-5 . TGTGCCAGCAGCCCAAGTTGGTCGGGGAATGAGCAGTTCTTC CASSPSWSGNEQFF
TRBJ2-7 . TRBV5-8 . TGTGCCAGCAGCTTCGGACAGGGGCCCCTCGGGGGGGAGTACTTC CASSFGQGPLGGEYF
TRBJ2-7 . TRBV7-8 . TGTGCCAGCAGTATAGCGGAAGTCTCCTACGAGCAGTACTTC CASSIAEVSYEQYF
TRBJ1-1 . TRBV19 . TGTGCCAGTAGTCTCTCCGGGGGGGGTGAAGCTTTCTTT CASSLSGGGEAFF